The clone carrying this TCR beta chain occurred a few times. The antigen is undetermined. This specimen belongs to a study of T cells in Graves' hyperthyroidism and ophthalmopathy. Study details: Sampling of peripheral blood happened at initial diagnosis, prior to any treatment.

Template material for amplifying TCR beta CDR3 regions consisted of RNA transcripts. The primer set for the first-round RT-PCR of the TCR CDR3 was HTBI. TCRdb reprocessed the multiplex PCR reads via MiXCR and lists one record per CDR3 protein. The table shows about 400,000 distinct CDR3 sequences, with more than 13% occurring only once. The V end lost 3 bases, the J end lost 9 bases, and 16 bases lay between the germline ends. This CDR3 has 14 amino acids. Germline V gene data show CDR1 as LNHDA and CDR2 as SQIVND (reference sequence). Recently diagnosed hyperthyroidism of less than 2 months' duration affected patients aged 18 to 65. Study-wide results and limits: Progression to ophthalmopathy was predicted a median of roughly seven months early.

What was sequenced was blood. The chain employs TRBV19 and TRBJ2-3; D could derive from TRBD1 or TRBD2 (5 bases each). The clonotype was recovered from a young woman with Graves' hyperthyroidism. CDR3 protein: CASSISGTPGTQYF. CDR3 sequence (DNA): TGTGCCAGTAGTATCTCAGGGACGCCCGGCACGCAGTATTTT.